This note documents a single T cell receptor beta chain sequence. Its antigen is unknown. The sample's treatment: oral pan-JAK inhibitor, 5-10 mg twice daily. The data belong to a study of CD8+ T cells in alopecia areata. As for the study in general: Tofacitinib was taken orally by treated patients, and the dose was 5 to 10 mg twice daily. The study gave tofacitinib for 6 to 18 months, then 6 months off drug. Study outcomes and limitations: Having just one nonresponder leaves the connection between baseline CD8+ expansion and response unresolved.

Reverse transcription of extracted RNA yielded cDNA, which provided the sequencing template. Sequencing used immunoSEQ multiplex PCR; TCRdb keeps in-frame clones, though not all of them. The table records 200,000 to 250,000 clones, approximately 67% of them present only once. The CDR3 totals 14 residues. V was clipped by 5 bases and J by 5 bases; unmatched bases: 8. The V gene's germline CDR1 is SGHTA and CDR2 FQGNSA. The receptor's source is a human donor with alopecia areata. The sequencing used CD4+ T cells sorted from blood, collected at approximately week 44, from a patient treated with tofacitinib. The chain uses TRBV7-2 and TRBJ1-1, with 7 bases fitting TRBD1. Written as DNA, the CDR3 is TGTGCCAGCAGCCCGGGACAGATGGGGACTGAAGCTTTCTTT. This encodes CASSPGQMGTEAFF.